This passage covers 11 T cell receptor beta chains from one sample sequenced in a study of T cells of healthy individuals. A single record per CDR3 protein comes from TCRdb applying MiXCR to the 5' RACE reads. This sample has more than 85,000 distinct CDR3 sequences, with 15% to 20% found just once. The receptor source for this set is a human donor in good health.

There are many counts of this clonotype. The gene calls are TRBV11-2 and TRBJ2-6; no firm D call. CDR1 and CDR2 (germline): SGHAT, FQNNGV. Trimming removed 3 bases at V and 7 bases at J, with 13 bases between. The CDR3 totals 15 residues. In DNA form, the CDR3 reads TGTGCCAGCAGCTTCAGTACTACCGGCGCCAACGTCCTGACTTTC. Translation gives CASSFSTTGANVLTF.

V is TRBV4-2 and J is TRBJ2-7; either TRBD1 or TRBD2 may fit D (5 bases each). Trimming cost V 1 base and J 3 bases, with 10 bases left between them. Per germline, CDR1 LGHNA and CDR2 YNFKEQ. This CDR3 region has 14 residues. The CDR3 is CASSQGGAGYEQYF. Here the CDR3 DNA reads TGTGCCAGCAGCCAAGGTGGGGCGGGCTACGAGCAGTACTTC.

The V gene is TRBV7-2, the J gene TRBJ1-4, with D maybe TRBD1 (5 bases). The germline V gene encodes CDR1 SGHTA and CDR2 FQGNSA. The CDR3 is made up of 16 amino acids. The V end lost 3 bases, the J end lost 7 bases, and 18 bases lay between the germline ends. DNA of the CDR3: TGTGCCAGCAGCTTCGGGGACGTCTTATTGAGTGAAAAACTGTTTTTT. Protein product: CASSFGDVLLSEKLFF.

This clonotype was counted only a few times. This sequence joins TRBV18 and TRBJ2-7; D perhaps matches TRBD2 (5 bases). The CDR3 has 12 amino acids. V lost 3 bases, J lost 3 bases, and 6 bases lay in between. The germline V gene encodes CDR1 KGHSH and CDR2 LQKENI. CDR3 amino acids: CASSPGGYEQYF. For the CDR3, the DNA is TGTGCCAGCTCACCTGGAGGCTACGAGCAGTACTTC.

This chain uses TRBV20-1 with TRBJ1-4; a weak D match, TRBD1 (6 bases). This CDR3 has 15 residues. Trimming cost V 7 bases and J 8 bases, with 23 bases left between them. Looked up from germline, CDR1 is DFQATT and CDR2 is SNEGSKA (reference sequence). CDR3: CSVTPVWGLTEKLFF. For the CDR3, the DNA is TGCAGTGTCACGCCAGTTTGGGGGCTAACAGAAAAACTGTTTTTT.

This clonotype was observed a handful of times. The CDR3 bases are TGTGCCAGCAGCTTATTAGGGACAGTGAACCCCTATGGCTACACCTTC. It translates to CASSLLGTVNPYGYTF. The chain recombines TRBV7-9 with TRBJ1-2, with 7 bases fitting TRBD1. This CDR3 is built from 16 residues. The germline gives CDR1 SEHNR, CDR2 FQNEAQ (reference sequence). The V and J ends lost 2 bases and 4 bases, in that order; junction bases with no gene match: 10.

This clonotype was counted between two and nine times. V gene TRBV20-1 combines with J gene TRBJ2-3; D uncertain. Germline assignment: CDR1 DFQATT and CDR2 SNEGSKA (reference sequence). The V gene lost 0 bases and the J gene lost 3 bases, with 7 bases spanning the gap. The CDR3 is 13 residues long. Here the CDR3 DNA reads TGCAGTGCTAGAGAAACAGCTACAGATACGCAGTATTTT. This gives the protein CSARETATDTQYF.

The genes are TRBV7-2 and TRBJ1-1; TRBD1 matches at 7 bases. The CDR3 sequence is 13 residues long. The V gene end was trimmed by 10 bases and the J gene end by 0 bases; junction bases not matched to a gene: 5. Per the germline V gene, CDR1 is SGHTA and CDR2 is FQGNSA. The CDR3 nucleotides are TGTGCCACCACGACAGGGATGAACACTGAAGCTTTCTTT. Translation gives CATTTGMNTEAFF.

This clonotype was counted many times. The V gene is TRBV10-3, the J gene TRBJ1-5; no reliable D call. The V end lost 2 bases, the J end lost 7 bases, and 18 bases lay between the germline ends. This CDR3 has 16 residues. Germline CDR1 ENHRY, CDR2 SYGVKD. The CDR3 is CAISENLEDRRQPQHF. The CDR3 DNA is TGTGCCATCAGTGAGAATCTCGAGGACCGGAGACAGCCCCAGCATTTT.

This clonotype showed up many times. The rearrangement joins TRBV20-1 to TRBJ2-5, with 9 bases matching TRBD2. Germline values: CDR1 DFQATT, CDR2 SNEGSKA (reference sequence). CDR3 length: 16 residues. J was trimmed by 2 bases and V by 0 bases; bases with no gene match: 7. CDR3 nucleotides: TGCAGTGCTAGAGATTTCGCTAGCGGGGCGCAAGAGACCCAGTACTTC. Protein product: CSARDFASGAQETQYF.

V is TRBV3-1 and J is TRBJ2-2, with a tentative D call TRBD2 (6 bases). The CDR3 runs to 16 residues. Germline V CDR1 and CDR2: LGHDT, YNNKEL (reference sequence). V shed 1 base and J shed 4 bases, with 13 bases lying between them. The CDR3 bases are TGTGCCAGCAGCCAAGCTCGACTAGGGAGCACCGGGGAGCTGTTTTTT. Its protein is CASSQARLGSTGELFF.